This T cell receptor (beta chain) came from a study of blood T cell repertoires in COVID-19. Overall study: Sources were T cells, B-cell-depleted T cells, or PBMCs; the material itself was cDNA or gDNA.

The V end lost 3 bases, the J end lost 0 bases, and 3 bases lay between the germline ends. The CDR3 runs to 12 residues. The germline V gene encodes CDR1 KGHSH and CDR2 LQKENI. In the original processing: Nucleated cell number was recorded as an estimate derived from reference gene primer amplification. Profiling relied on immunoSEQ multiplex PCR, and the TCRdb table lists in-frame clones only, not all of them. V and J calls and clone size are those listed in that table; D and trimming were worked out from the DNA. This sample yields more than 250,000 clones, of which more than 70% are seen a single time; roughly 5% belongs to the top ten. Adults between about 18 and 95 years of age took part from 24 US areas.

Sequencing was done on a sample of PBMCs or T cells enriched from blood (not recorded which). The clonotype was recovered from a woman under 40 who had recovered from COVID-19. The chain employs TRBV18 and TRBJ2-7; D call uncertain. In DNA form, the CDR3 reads TGTGCCAGCTCACCCAACTCCTACGAGCAGTACTTC. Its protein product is CASSPNSYEQYF.